This TCR beta chain stems from a study of shared clonotypes between healthy human individuals. Profiled with immunoSEQ multiplex PCR; TCRdb holds only in-frame clones, not every one. The table has about 2.4 million clones, 80% to 95% seen once. Trimming stripped 0 bases from V and 13 bases from J, with 12 bases between. CDR1 is ENHRY, CDR2 SYGVKD, per germline. CDR3 size: 12 residues. This rearrangement joins TRBV10-3 to TRBJ1-2; D unclear. The sequence came from a man aged 18 to 30 in good health. Some clones in this sample may be carry-over from other donors' samples. The sample comprised naive CD4+ T cells from PBMCs. Sample subset: CD45RA+ positively selected. CDR3 DNA sequence: TGTGCCATCAGTGAGTCGATCGCTCGAAGCACCTTC. Amino acids: CAISESIARSTF.